These 20 T cell receptor beta chains share one sample of origin, sequenced in a study of blood T cell repertoires in COVID-19. Profiled with immunoSEQ multiplex PCR; TCRdb holds only in-frame clones, not every one. The sample includes fewer than 30,000 clones, 90% to 95% seen only once; the top ten take around 0.83%. The specimen was peripheral blood. The receptors stem from a woman aged 70-85 years with COVID-19, enrolled during active disease.

The table lists this clone with a count of one. The rearrangement uses TRBV5-4 and TRBJ2-1; D perhaps matches TRBD1 (5 bases). V lost 0 bases and J lost 0, with 10 bases in between. Germline loops: CDR1 SGHNT, CDR2 YYREEE (reference sequence). The CDR3 is made up of 16 amino acids. CDR3 residues: CASSLVGVSSYNEQFF. The CDR3 region has the DNA TGTGCCAGCAGCTTGGTAGGGGTTAGCTCCTACAATGAGCAGTTCTTC.

This chain connects TRBV27 to TRBJ1-2; D is unclear. Germline CDR1 is MNHEY and CDR2 is SMNVEV (reference sequence). This CDR3 is built from 15 residues. Trimming removed 0 bases from V and 5 bases from J, with 13 bases in between. CDR3 sequence reads: CASSLSLTRGYGYTF. DNA of the CDR3: TGTGCCAGCAGTTTATCACTTACCCGGGGTTATGGCTACACCTTC.

This chain joins TRBV18 and TRBJ1-5; D remains ambiguous. Looked up from germline, CDR1 is KGHSH and CDR2 is LQKENI. The germline V and J ends were trimmed by 6 bases and 7 bases, with 10 bases remaining between them. The CDR3 is 12 residues long. The CDR3 bases are TGTGCCAGCTCCTCTACGGGGCAGCCCCAGCATTTT. Translating gives CASSSTGQPQHF.

The V and J genes are TRBV19 and TRBJ1-6; 7 bases fit TRBD1. This CDR3 spans 16 amino acids. Germline assignment: CDR1 LNHDA and CDR2 SQIVND (reference sequence). Trimming removed 3 bases from V and 5 bases from J; junction bases left unmatched: 7. CDR3 DNA: TGTGCCAGTAGTATCGGCCAGGGGGTTCATAATTCACCCCTCCACTTT. This sequence encodes CASSIGQGVHNSPLHF.

The gene calls are TRBV28 and TRBJ2-7; D might be TRBD2 (5 bases). Germline CDR1 reads MDHEN; CDR2 reads SYDVKM. V was pared by 4 bases and J by 7 bases, with 11 bases between. The CDR3 runs to 12 residues. CDR3 nucleotide sequence: TGTGCCAGCAGTTCAGGACTCGAGGAGCAGTACTTC. This gives the protein CASSSGLEEQYF.

The rearrangement joins TRBV28 to TRBJ2-6; possibly TRBD1 for D (6 bases). This CDR3 region has 17 residues. Per germline, CDR1 MDHEN and CDR2 SYDVKM. Trimming stripped 1 base from V and 0 bases from J, with 10 bases between. Here the CDR3 DNA reads TGTGCCAGCAGTTTATTCACAGGGAGCTCTGGGGCCAACGTCCTGACTTTC. This gives the protein CASSLFTGSSGANVLTF.

This chain links TRBV6-2 or TRBV6-3 with TRBJ1-6; D perhaps matches TRBD1 (5 bases). Trimming pared 5 bases from V and 10 bases from J, leaving 18 bases between. This CDR3 has 15 residues. Looked up from germline, CDR1 is MNHEY and CDR2 is SVGEGT. For the CDR3, the DNA is TGTGCCAGCAGTCCGGCGGGGGGTGCTGGGTCACCCCTCCACTTT. It translates to CASSPAGGAGSPLHF.

The rearrangement links TRBV5-4 to TRBJ2-1; TRBD2 agrees at 11 bases. J gave up 3 bases and V 3 bases, and 2 bases lay outside the gene matches. This CDR3 contains 15 residues. The germline V gene encodes CDR1 SGHNT and CDR2 YYREEE (reference sequence). The CDR3: CASSYSGRVYNEQFF. CDR3 in DNA: TGTGCCAGCAGCTATAGCGGGAGGGTCTACAATGAGCAGTTCTTC.

There are a few counts of this clone. The J gene is TRBJ1-1, the V gene TRBV6-5; 8 positions match TRBD1. The CDR3 loop spans 15 amino acids. V shed 2 bases and J 1 base; nucleotides not matched to a gene: 3. Germline V gene sequence: CDR1 MNHEY, CDR2 SVGAGI. CDR3 residues: CASSYEGTGNTEAFF. CDR3 nucleotides: TGTGCCAGCAGTTACGAGGGGACAGGGAACACTGAAGCTTTCTTT.

The chain couples TRBV27 to TRBJ2-1, with a tentative D call TRBD1 (6 bases). The CDR3 extends over 13 amino acids. Deletions cut 5 bases from V and 7 bases from J, with 12 bases between. CDR1 and CDR2 from the germline V gene are MNHEY and SMNVEV (reference sequence). CDR3 loop: CASSNRVSNEQFF. The CDR3 DNA reads TGTGCCAGCAGTAACAGGGTGTCGAATGAGCAGTTCTTC.

The rearrangement joins TRBV5-8 to TRBJ1-1; 9 positions agree with TRBD1. The germline CDR1 and CDR2 sequences are SGHTS and YDEGEE. V lost 2 bases to trimming and J lost 4 bases; unmatched junction nucleotides: 3. The CDR3 covers 14 residues. CDR3 amino acids: CASSFRDRVTEAFF. The CDR3 DNA is TGTGCCAGCAGCTTCCGGGACAGGGTCACTGAAGCTTTCTTT.

V is TRBV2 and J is TRBJ2-5, with 12 bases identical to TRBD2. The ends lost 7 bases at V and 5 bases at J; junction bases unmatched: 8. This CDR3 spans 15 amino acids. Germline CDR1 SNHLY, CDR2 FYNNEI. CDR3 protein: CASIRLAGEGETQYF. In DNA form, the CDR3 reads TGTGCCAGCATAAGACTAGCGGGAGAGGGGGAGACCCAGTACTTC.

The chain recombines TRBV12-3 or TRBV12-4 with TRBJ2-7; D remains unclear. V lost 7 bases and J lost 4, with 14 bases in between. The CDR3 totals 13 residues. CDR3 region: CASTGLPRYEQYF. CDR3 in DNA: TGTGCCAGCACGGGTCTCCCGAGGTACGAGCAGTACTTC.

V gene TRBV18 combines with J gene TRBJ2-7, with 9 bases aligning to TRBD1. The germline V gene has CDR1 KGHSH and CDR2 LQKENI. The trim removed 1 base at V and 0 bases at J, leaving 4 bases unmatched. CDR3 length: 16 residues. The CDR3 loop reads CASSPLTGGDSYEQYF. CDR3 nucleotide sequence: TGTGCCAGCTCACCACTAACAGGGGGCGACTCCTACGAGCAGTACTTC.

The rearrangement links TRBV29-1 to TRBJ1-5; D not certain. Trimming took off 1 base at V and 5 bases at J, with 9 bases between the two ends. In germline, CDR1 is SQVTM, CDR2 ANQGSEA. The CDR3 has 13 residues. This CDR3 reads CSVEGGGDQPQHF. CDR3 nucleotides: TGCAGCGTTGAAGGAGGCGGTGATCAGCCCCAGCATTTT.

V is TRBV6-5 and J is TRBJ1-1; no firm D call. Germline V gene data show CDR1 as MNHEY and CDR2 as SVGAGI. CDR3 length: 13 residues. Trimming shortened V by 6 bases and J by 0 bases, and 8 bases separated the two germline ends. The DNA for the CDR3 is TGTGCCAGCAGCAGGCCGATGAACACTGAAGCTTTCTTT. Translated: CASSRPMNTEAFF.

The chain has TRBV5-1 and TRBJ2-1; TRBD2 aligns across 10 bases. The V gene's germline CDR1 is SGHRS and CDR2 YFSETQ. With 5 bases clipped from V and 2 bases from J, the junction kept 4 bases outside the gene matches. The CDR3 sequence is 15 residues long. CDR3 sequence reads: CASRVAGGPYNEQFF. The CDR3 bases are TGCGCCAGCAGAGTAGCGGGAGGACCCTACAATGAGCAGTTCTTC.

The CDR3 reads CASSPSLGAGDEQFF. The CDR3 bases are TGTGCCAGCAGCCCGAGTCTGGGGGCGGGTGATGAGCAGTTCTTC. The V gene is TRBV3-1 (or the pseudogene TRBV3-2), the J gene TRBJ2-1; perhaps TRBD1 as D (6 bases). V gave up 4 bases and J gave up 8 bases, with 18 bases separating them. CDR3 length equals 15 residues. The germline V gene has CDR1 LGHDT and CDR2 YNNKEL (reference sequence).

The chain uses TRBV19 and TRBJ1-4; 9 bases are shared with TRBD1. Germline values: CDR1 LNHDA, CDR2 SQIVND (reference sequence). V gave up 3 bases and J gave up 8 bases; unmatched junction bases: 4. CDR3 length equals 14 residues. The CDR3 bases are TGTGCCAGTAGTATCCCGGACAGGGGAGAAAAACTGTTTTTT. This encodes CASSIPDRGEKLFF. The full variable domain, completed using reference TRBV19 and TRBJ1-4, is DGGITQSPKYLFRKEGQNVTLSCEQNLNHDAMYWYRQDPGQGLRLIYYSQIVNDFQKGDIAEGYSVSREKKESFPLTVTSAQKNPTAFYLCASSIPDRGEKLFFGSGTQLSVL.

The chain has TRBV18 and TRBJ1-6; D is unclear. The V and J ends lost 3 bases and 6 bases respectively, with 15 bases between them. Germline loops: CDR1 KGHSH, CDR2 LQKENI. The CDR3 spans 16 residues. CDR3 in DNA: TGTGCCAGCTCACCCGGCGGAAGTTTCTCTAATTCACCCCTCCACTTT. Amino acids: CASSPGGSFSNSPLHF.